This entry is about one TCR beta chain. Its specificity is unknown. V dropped 5 bases and J dropped 1 base, with 15 bases sitting between them. Germline lookup yields CDR1 SNHLY and CDR2 FYNNEI. CDR3 length: 16 amino acids. TCRdb called the reads again in MiXCR, with one record for every CDR3 protein. The sample includes fewer than 1,000,000 distinct CDR3 sequences, 25% to 40% of them seen just once. This sample stems from a study of T cell repertoires in cytomegalovirus infection. Study at large: In the study, CMV epitopes included recently identified HLA-C-restricted and well-studied HLA-B-restricted ones. Shared public TCR beta signatures pointed to both CMV infection and a matching HLA type. Whole-study results and caveats: The ex vivo response was dominated by HLA-C-restricted CMV-specific TCR beta clonotypes.

V and J are TRBV2 and TRBJ2-4, with D unclear. The origin of this receptor is a human donor in good health (CMV status not recorded). Some clones in this sample may be carry-over from other donors' samples. The source was cultured CD8+ T cells from PBMCs, collected from culture after CMV antigen stimulation. CDR3 DNA: TGTGCCAGCAGTTCTTCTATCGGTTCCGCCAAAAACATTCAGTACTTC. Protein sequence: CASSSSIGSAKNIQYF.